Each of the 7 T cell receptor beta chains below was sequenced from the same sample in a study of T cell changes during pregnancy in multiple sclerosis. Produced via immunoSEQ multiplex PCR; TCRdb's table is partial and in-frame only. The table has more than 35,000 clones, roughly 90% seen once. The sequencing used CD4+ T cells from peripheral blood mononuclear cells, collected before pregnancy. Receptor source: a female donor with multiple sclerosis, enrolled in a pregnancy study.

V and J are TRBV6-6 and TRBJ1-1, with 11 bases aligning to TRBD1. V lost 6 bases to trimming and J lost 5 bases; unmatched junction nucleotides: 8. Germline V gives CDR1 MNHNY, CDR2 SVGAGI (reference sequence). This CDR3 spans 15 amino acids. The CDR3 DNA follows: TGTGCCAGCAGCCCCGGACAGGGGGCAGCGACTGAAGCTTTCTTT. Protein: CASSPGQGAATEAFF.

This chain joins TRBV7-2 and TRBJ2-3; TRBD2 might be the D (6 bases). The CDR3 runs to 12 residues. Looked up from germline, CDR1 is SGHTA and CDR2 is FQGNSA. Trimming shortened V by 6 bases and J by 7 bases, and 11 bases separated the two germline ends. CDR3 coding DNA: TGTGCCAGCAGTATGGAGGGGTATACGCAGTATTTT. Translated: CASSMEGYTQYF. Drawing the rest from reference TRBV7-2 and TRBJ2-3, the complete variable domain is GAGVSQSPSNKVTEKGKDVELRCDPISGHTALYWYRQSLGQGLEFLIYFQGNSAPDKSGLPSDRFSAERTGGSVSTLTIQRTQQEDSAVYLCASSMEGYTQYFGPGTRLTVL.

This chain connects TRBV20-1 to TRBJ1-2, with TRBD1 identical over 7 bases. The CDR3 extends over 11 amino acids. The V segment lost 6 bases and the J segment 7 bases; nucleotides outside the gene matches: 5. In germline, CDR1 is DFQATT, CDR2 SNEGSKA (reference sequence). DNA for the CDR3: TGCAGTGCGCCATACAGGGGTGGCTACACCTTC. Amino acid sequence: CSAPYRGGYTF.

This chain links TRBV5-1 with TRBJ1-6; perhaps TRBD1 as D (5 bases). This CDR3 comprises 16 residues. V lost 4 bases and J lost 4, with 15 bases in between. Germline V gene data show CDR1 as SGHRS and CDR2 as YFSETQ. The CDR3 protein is CASSLEGGVYNSPLHF. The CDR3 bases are TGCGCCAGCAGCCTGGAGGGAGGGGTATATAATTCACCCCTCCACTTT.

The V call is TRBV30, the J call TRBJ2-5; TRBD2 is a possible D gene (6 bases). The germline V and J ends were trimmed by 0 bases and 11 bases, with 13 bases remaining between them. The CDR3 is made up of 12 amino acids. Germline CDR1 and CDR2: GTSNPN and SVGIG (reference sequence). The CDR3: CAWSVNPGEQYF. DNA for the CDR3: TGTGCCTGGAGTGTTAACCCGGGGGAGCAGTACTTC.

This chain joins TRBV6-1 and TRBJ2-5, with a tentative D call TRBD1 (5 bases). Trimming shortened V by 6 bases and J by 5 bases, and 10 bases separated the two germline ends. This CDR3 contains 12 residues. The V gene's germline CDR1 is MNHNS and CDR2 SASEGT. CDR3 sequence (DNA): TGTGCCAGCAGCACCCACAGGGAGACCCAGTACTTC. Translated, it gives CASSTHRETQYF.

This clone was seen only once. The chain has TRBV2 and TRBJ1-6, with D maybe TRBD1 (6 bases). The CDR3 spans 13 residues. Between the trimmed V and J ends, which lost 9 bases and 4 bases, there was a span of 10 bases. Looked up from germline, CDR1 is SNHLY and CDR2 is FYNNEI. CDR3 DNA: TGTGCCAGTAAAAGGGGGTATAATTCACCCCTCCACTTT. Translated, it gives CASKRGYNSPLHF.